The rows below give T cell receptor beta chains drawn from one sample of a study of neurological immune-mediated disorders. A single record per CDR3 protein comes from TCRdb applying MiXCR to the 5' RACE reads. The repertoire holds about 55,000 distinct CDR3 sequences, with 3% to 4.5% as singletons. Sequences were obtained from CD4+ T cells from blood. The receptors derive from a woman aged 40 to 50 with multiple sclerosis. Both conserved end residues are part of each CDR3. A D gene is named only where the DNA matches it firmly. The size of a clone is reported for some rows only, either as once, few or many, or as a class for expanded clones.

v_call	j_call	d_call	clone_size	cdr3_nt	cdr3_aa
TRBV10-3	TRBJ2-1	TRBD2	many	TGTGCCATCAGTGAGTCGAAGAGCGGGGGGGCCGGTGAGCAGTTCTTC	CAISESKSGGAGEQFF
TRBV30	TRBJ1-1	TRBD1	many	TGTGCCTGGAGTGTACCCCCAGCCAGGACAGGGGGCTATACTGAAGCTTTCTTT	CAWSVPPARTGGYTEAFF
TRBV18	TRBJ1-1	.	many	TGTGCCAGCTCACCGGGGGACGGGAACACTGAAGCTTTCTTT	CASSPGDGNTEAFF
TRBV18	TRBJ1-4	TRBD1	many	TGTGCCAGCTCACCGGGACAGGGGGATGAAAAACTGTTTTTT	CASSPGQGDEKLFF
TRBV3-1	TRBJ1-1	.	many	TGTGCCAGCAGCCAAGAATTCCGAGAAACTGAAGCTTTCTTT	CASSQEFRETEAFF
TRBV5-1	TRBJ1-5	TRBD1	many	TGCGCCAGCAGCCCGGGACAGTCGGGGGATCAGCCCCAGCATTTT	CASSPGQSGDQPQHF
TRBV7-9	TRBJ1-1	.	many	TGTGCCAGCAGCTTGGGGGGCATGAACACTGAAGCTTTCTTT	CASSLGGMNTEAFF
TRBV15	TRBJ2-2	.	many	TGTGCCACCAGCAGAGATCGCACCGGGGAGCTGTTTTTT	CATSRDRTGELFF
TRBV7-2	TRBJ2-7	.	many	TGTGCCAGCAGCGCTCGTCGTACGACCTACGAGCAGTACTTC	CASSARRTTYEQYF
TRBV4-2	TRBJ2-7	.	many	TGTGCCAGCAGCCAAGACAGGGACCATACCGAGCAGTACTTC	CASSQDRDHTEQYF
TRBV19	TRBJ1-1	.	many	TGTGCCAGTAGTATATCCTCCGGGAACACTGAAGCTTTCTTT	CASSISSGNTEAFF
TRBV14	TRBJ1-2	.	many	TGTGCCAGCAGCCAATTTGCCTGGTATGGCTACACCTTC	CASSQFAWYGYTF
TRBV5-1	TRBJ2-3	.	many	TGCGCCAGCAGCTCACCCCTCGGGGCCTCAGATACGCAGTATTTT	CASSSPLGASDTQYF
TRBV9	TRBJ1-2	.	.	TGTGCCAGCAGCGCGGGATTGACATTGCCCTTCGGAGGCTACACCTTC	CASSAGLTLPFGGYTF
TRBV20-1	TRBJ2-7	TRBD2	many	TGCAGTGCTAGAGATCCCGGGGGGGAGTCCTACGAGCAGTACTTC	CSARDPGGESYEQYF
TRBV20-1	TRBJ2-4	.	many	TGCAGTGCTAGTGCGGGGTCAGCTGACATTCAGTACTTC	CSASAGSADIQYF
TRBV20-1	TRBJ2-7	.	many	TGCAGTGCCAGCGACACCTCCGGTCCCTACGAGCAGTACTTC	CSASDTSGPYEQYF
TRBV9	TRBJ2-3	TRBD2	many	TGTGCCAGCAGCGTAGGAGCGGGGGGACGAGTAACAGATACGCAGTATTTT	CASSVGAGGRVTDTQYF
TRBV3-1	TRBJ1-6	.	many	TGTGCCAGCAGCCAATATGCAGGGGAAATTAATTCACCCCTCCACTTT	CASSQYAGEINSPLHF
TRBV5-1	TRBJ2-7	.	many	TGCGCCAGCAGCTTCCCACCCCTAGACGAGCAGTACTTC	CASSFPPLDEQYF
TRBV6-5	TRBJ1-2	.	many	TGTGCCAGCAGTTACTTTATTGGTACTTTCAGGCTGGGTGGCTACACCTTC	CASSYFIGTFRLGGYTF
TRBV20-1	TRBJ2-2	.	many	TGCAGTGCCTTACAGGGCGGCGGGGAGCTGTTTTTT	CSALQGGGELFF
TRBV20-1	TRBJ2-3	TRBD2	many	TGCAGTGCTAGGGTTGGGGATACTAGCGGGGGGAGGTTAGATACGCAGTATTTT	CSARVGDTSGGRLDTQYF
TRBV29-1	TRBJ1-5	TRBD1	many	TGCAGCGCCGGGACAGGGGACGATCAGCCCCAGCATTTT	CSAGTGDDQPQHF
TRBV2	TRBJ2-2	.	.	TGTGCCAGCAGTCCCGGTATAGGGGGAATCGGGGAGCTGTTTTTT	CASSPGIGGIGELFF
TRBV20-1	TRBJ1-5	TRBD1	many	TGCAGTGCTAACGACAGGGATCAGCCCCAGCATTTT	CSANDRDQPQHF
TRBV5-1	TRBJ2-4	.	many	TGCGCCAGCAGCCCGCGGACGGCTGGGCACATTCAGTACTTC	CASSPRTAGHIQYF
TRBV20-1	TRBJ2-3	TRBD2	many	TGCAGTGCTCCTAGGAGCGGGGGGTCAGATACGCAGTATTTT	CSAPRSGGSDTQYF
TRBV10-3	TRBJ2-1	TRBD2	many	TGTGCCATCAGTGTTTTGGCTAGCGGGGAGTCCTACAATGAGCAGTTCTTC	CAISVLASGESYNEQFF
TRBV5-1	TRBJ1-6	TRBD1	many	TGCGCCAGTAGACAGGGGACGGAATCACCCCTCCACTTT	CASRQGTESPLHF
TRBV9	TRBJ2-6	.	many	TGTGCCAGCAGCACCACCTCTGGGGCCAACGTCCTGACTTTC	CASSTTSGANVLTF
TRBV9	TRBJ1-2	TRBD1	many	TGTGCCAGCAGCGTAAACCCCCGTCGGGACAGGGGGGGCGATGGCTACACCTTC	CASSVNPRRDRGGDGYTF
TRBV7-8	TRBJ2-7	TRBD1	many	TGTGCCAGCAGACCGACAGGGGACGAGCAGTACTTC	CASRPTGDEQYF
TRBV7-8	TRBJ1-6	TRBD1	few	TGTGCCAGCAGCGCCAGGACAGGCAGCTCCTATAATTCACCCCTCCACTTT	CASSARTGSSYNSPLHF
TRBV5-1	TRBJ2-6	.	many	TGCGCCAGCAGCTTGGCCACGATCTCTGGGGCCAACGTCCTGACTTTC	CASSLATISGANVLTF
TRBV5-1	TRBJ2-3	.	many	TGCGCCAGCAGTTCGGGGGATAGCACAGATACGCAGTATTTT	CASSSGDSTDTQYF
TRBV20-1	TRBJ2-2	.	.	TGCAGTGCTAGTGATAGGGGAGTCAGGGCCGGGGAGCTGTTTTTT	CSASDRGVRAGELFF
TRBV3-1	TRBJ2-2	.	.	TGTGCCAGCAGCCATAACAGTGGGAACACCGGGGAGCTGTTTTTT	CASSHNSGNTGELFF
TRBV5-1	TRBJ1-1	TRBD1	many	TGCGCCAGCAGCCCCGGGGACAGGGGAGCTGGAACTGAAGCTTTCTTT	CASSPGDRGAGTEAFF
TRBV20-1	TRBJ1-1	.	many	TGCAGTGCTTGGCAGAACACTGAAGCTTTCTTT	CSAWQNTEAFF
TRBV3-1	TRBJ2-1	TRBD2	many	TGTGCCAGCAGCCAGGGAGGGAATGAGCAGTTCTTC	CASSQGGNEQFF
TRBV7-8	TRBJ1-5	.	many	TGTGCCAGCAGCTTTGCACCCGATCAGCCCCAGCATTTT	CASSFAPDQPQHF
TRBV20-1	TRBJ1-2	TRBD1	many	TGCAGTGCTGCCGGGACAGAACTAAACTATGGCTACACCTTC	CSAAGTELNYGYTF
TRBV18	TRBJ2-7	TRBD1	many	TGTGCCAGCTCCCTTCGACAGGGTTTCAACGAGCAGTACTTC	CASSLRQGFNEQYF
TRBV5-1	TRBJ1-1	TRBD1	many	TGCGCCAGCAGCACAGAGGGGGCCACTGAAGCTTTCTTT	CASSTEGATEAFF
TRBV5-1	TRBJ1-3	.	many	TGCGCCAGCAGCTTGGTACCGGACATCTCTGGAAACACCATATATTTT	CASSLVPDISGNTIYF
TRBV5-1	TRBJ1-1	.	many	TGTGCCAGCAGCTTAGCAGTGAACACTGAAGCTTTCTTT	CASSLAVNTEAFF
TRBV7-2	TRBJ2-1	.	many	TGTGCCAGCAGCTTAGCTCTCTACAATGAGCAGTTCTTC	CASSLALYNEQFF
TRBV5-1	TRBJ2-5	TRBD1	many	TGCGCCAGCAGCTTGGGACAGGGGCAAGAGACCCAGTACTTC	CASSLGQGQETQYF
TRBV18	TRBJ1-1	TRBD1	many	TGTGCCAGCTCACCGGGGACAGAACTGAACACTGAAGCTTTCTTT	CASSPGTELNTEAFF
TRBV29-1	TRBJ1-1	.	many	TGCAGCGGGCGGGTTGTGAACACTGAAGCTTTCTTT	CSGRVVNTEAFF